Sequencing of this T cell receptor beta chain was carried out in a study of T cells in Graves' hyperthyroidism and ophthalmopathy. This CDR3 is 15 amino acids long. V dropped 7 bases and J dropped 4 bases, with 16 bases sitting between them. Per the germline V gene, CDR1 is SEHNR and CDR2 is FQNEAQ (reference sequence). From RNA transcripts, TCR beta CDR3 regions were amplified. HTBI primers were the set used in a first-round RT-PCR of the TCR CDR3. TCRdb reanalysed the multiplex PCR reads using MiXCR and keeps one entry per CDR3 protein. Among 700,000 or so distinct CDR3 sequences listed, roughly 17% were seen once. This clonotype was picked up a small number of times.

Input material: blood. This sequence joins TRBV7-9 and TRBJ2-2; maybe TRBD1 (5 bases). The sequence derives from a young man with Graves' hyperthyroidism. The CDR3 loop is CASNPQERPTGELFF. CDR3 in DNA: TGTGCCAGCAACCCACAGGAGAGGCCCACCGGGGAGCTGTTTTTT.